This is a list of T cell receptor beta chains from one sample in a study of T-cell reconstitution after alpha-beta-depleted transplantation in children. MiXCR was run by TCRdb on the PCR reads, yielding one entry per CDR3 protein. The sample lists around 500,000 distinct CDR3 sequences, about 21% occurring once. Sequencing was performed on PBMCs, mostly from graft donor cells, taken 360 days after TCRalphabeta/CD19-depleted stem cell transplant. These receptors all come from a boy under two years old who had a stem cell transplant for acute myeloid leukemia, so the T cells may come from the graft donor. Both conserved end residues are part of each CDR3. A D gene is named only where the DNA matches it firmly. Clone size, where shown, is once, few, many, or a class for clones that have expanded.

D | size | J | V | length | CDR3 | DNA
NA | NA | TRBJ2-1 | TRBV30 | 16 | CAWSEFDRRVYNEQFF | TGTGCCTGGAGTGAATTCGACAGGCGGGTCTACAATGAGCAGTTCTTC
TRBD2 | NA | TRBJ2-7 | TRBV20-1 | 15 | CSAIPSAGGGYEQYF | TGCAGTGCTATTCCCAGCGCGGGGGGAGGCTACGAGCAGTACTTC
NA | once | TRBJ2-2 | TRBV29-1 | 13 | CSVEKRYTGELFF | TGCAGTGTTGAAAAACGGTACACCGGGGAGCTGTTTTTT
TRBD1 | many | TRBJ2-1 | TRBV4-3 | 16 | CASSQDRDRGYNEQFF | TGCGCCAGCAGCCAAGACCGGGACAGGGGATACAATGAGCAGTTCTTC
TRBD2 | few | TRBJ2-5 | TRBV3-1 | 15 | CASSYSATSEETQYF | TGTGCCAGCAGCTATTCGGCGACTAGCGAAGAGACCCAGTACTTC
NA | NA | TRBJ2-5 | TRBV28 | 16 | CASSFTLLGIQETQYF | TGTGCCAGCAGTTTCACTCTACTAGGGATCCAAGAGACCCAGTACTTC
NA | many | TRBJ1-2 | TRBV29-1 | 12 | CSAHHFNYGYTF | TGCAGCGCACACCACTTTAACTATGGCTACACCTTC
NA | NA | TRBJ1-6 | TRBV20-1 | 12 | CSAAAGDSPLHF | TGCAGTGCGGCTGCGGGGGATTCACCCCTCCACTTT
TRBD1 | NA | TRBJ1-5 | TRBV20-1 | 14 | CSATDRGTGQPQHF | TGCAGTGCCACGGACAGGGGAACGGGGCAGCCCCAGCATTTT
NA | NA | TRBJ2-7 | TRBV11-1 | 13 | CASSFLRWDEQYF | TGTGCCAGCAGCTTTTTAAGGTGGGACGAGCAGTACTTC
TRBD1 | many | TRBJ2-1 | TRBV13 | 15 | CASSPLQGASDEQFF | TGTGCCAGCAGCCCCCTACAGGGGGCTAGTGATGAGCAGTTCTTC
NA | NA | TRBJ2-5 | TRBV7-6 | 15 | CASSTRGGGEETQYF | TGTGCCAGCAGCACCCGTGGGGGGGGCGAAGAGACCCAGTACTTC
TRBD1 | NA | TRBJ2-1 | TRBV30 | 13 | CAWIGPGGNEQFF | TGTGCCTGGATAGGACCAGGGGGCAATGAGCAGTTCTTC
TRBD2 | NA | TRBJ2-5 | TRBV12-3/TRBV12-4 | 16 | CASSLRLAGLQETQYF | TGTGCCAGCAGTTTAAGATTAGCGGGCCTCCAAGAGACCCAGTACTTC
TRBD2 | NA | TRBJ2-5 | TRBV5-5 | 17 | CASSSPLVWRGEETQYF | TGTGCCAGCAGCTCCCCCCTCGTTTGGCGGGGGGAGGAGACCCAGTACTTC
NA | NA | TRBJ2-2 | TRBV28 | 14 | CASIRGQGTGELFF | TGTGCCAGCATACGGGGGCAGGGCACCGGGGAGCTGTTTTTT
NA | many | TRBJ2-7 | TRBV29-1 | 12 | CSVTRSSYEQYF | TGCAGCGTGACACGTAGCTCCTACGAGCAGTACTTC
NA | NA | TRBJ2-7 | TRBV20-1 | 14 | CSARRTPSSYEQYF | TGCAGTGCTAGAAGGACACCCTCCTCCTACGAGCAGTACTTC
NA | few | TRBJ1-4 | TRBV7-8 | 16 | CASSLVVSGGSEKLFF | TGTGCCAGCAGCTTAGTTGTCTCGGGCGGGAGCGAAAAACTGTTTTTT
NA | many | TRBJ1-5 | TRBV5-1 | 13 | CASSTGINQPQHF | TGCGCCAGCTCGACGGGGATCAATCAGCCCCAGCATTTT
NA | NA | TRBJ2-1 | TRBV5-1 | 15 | CASSPGSQIANEQFF | TGCGCCAGCAGTCCTGGCTCGCAGATTGCTAATGAGCAGTTCTTC
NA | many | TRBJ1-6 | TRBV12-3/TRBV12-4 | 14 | CASTPETVNSPLHF | TGTGCCAGCACCCCGGAGACAGTCAATTCACCCCTCCACTTT
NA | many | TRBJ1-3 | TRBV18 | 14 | CASSLGDPGNTIYF | TGTGCCAGCTCACTTGGGGACCCTGGAAACACCATATATTTT
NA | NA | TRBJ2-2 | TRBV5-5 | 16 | CASSLIGVTNTGELFF | TGTGCCAGCAGCTTGATCGGGGTTACGAACACCGGGGAGCTGTTTTTT
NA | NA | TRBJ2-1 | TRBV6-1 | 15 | CASRGVRGTNNEQFF | TGTGCCAGCAGGGGGGTGAGGGGAACCAACAATGAGCAGTTCTTC
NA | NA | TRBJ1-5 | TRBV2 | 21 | CASSYRQLSGLVSGPDQPQHF | TGTGCCAGCAGTTACCGACAGCTGTCGGGGCTAGTCTCAGGTCCCGATCAGCCCCAGCATTTT
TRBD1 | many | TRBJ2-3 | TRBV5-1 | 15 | CASSSGTGGTDTQYF | TGCGCCAGCAGTTCCGGGACAGGTGGTACAGATACGCAGTATTTT
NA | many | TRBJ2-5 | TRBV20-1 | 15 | CSARGYLPRVETQYF | TGCAGTGCTAGAGGGTACCTGCCGAGGGTGGAGACCCAGTACTTC
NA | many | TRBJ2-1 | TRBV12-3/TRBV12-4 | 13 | CASSSTSVNEQFF | TGTGCCAGCAGTTCGACTAGTGTAAATGAGCAGTTCTTC
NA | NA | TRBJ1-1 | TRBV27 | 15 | CASSLTGRMNTEAFF | TGTGCCAGCAGTTTAACGGGCCGGATGAACACTGAAGCTTTCTTT
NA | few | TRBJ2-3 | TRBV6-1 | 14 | CASREPGGGATPYF | TGTGCCAGCAGGGAACCTGGGGGCGGGGCCACCCCGTATTTT
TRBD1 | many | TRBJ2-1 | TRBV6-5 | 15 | CASSYSTGVNNEQFF | TGTGCCAGCAGTTACTCCACAGGGGTAAACAATGAGCAGTTCTTC
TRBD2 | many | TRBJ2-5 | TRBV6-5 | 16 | CASSYSGTSAQETQYF | TGTGCCAGCAGTTACTCCGGGACTAGCGCACAAGAGACCCAGTACTTC
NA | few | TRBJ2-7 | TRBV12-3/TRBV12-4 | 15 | CASTPEGGSTYEQYF | TGTGCCAGCACCCCCGAAGGGGGATCGACGTACGAGCAGTACTTC
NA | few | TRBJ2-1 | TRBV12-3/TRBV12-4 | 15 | CASSSIGDSYNEQFF | TGTGCCAGCAGCTCAATTGGGGACTCCTACAATGAGCAGTTCTTC
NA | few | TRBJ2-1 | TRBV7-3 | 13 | CASSFPDNNEQFF | TGTGCCAGCAGCTTCCCAGATAACAATGAGCAGTTCTTC
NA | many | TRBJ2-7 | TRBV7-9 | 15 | CASSPLVPPSYEQYF | TGTGCCAGCAGCCCCCTTGTGCCTCCTTCCTACGAGCAGTACTTC
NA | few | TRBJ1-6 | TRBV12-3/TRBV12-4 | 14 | CASSSRWGPSPLHF | TGTGCCAGCAGTTCCCGGTGGGGGCCTTCACCCCTCCACTTT
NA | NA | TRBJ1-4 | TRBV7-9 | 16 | CASSPTVGSVGEKLFF | TGTGCCAGCAGCCCAACCGTGGGGTCAGTAGGGGAAAAACTGTTTTTT
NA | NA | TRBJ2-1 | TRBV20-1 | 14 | CSAPNRGLYNEQFF | TGCAGTGCCCCAAACCGGGGGCTTTACAATGAGCAGTTCTTC
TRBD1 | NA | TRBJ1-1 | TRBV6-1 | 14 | CASSPGGYGTEAFF | TGTGCCAGCAGTCCAGGGGGATACGGCACTGAAGCTTTCTTT
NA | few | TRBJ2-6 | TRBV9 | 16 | CASSPWGGSGANVLTF | TGTGCCAGCAGCCCCTGGGGCGGATCTGGGGCCAACGTCCTGACTTTC
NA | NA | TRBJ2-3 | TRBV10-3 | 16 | CAISEDRGTSTDTQYF | TGTGCCATCAGTGAGGACCGCGGGACAAGCACAGATACGCAGTATTTT
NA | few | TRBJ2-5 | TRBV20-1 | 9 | CSAGSGKYF | TGCAGTGCCGGATCGGGGAAGTACTTC
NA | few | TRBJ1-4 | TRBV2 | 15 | CASCSGIATNEKLFF | TGTGCCAGCTGCAGTGGGATTGCAACTAATGAAAAACTGTTTTTT
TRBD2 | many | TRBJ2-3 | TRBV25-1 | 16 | CASSGRAGGLFDTQYF | TGTGCCAGCAGTGGTCGAGCGGGGGGGCTTTTCGATACGCAGTATTTT
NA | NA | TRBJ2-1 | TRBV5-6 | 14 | CASSASGAWNEQFF | TGTGCCAGCAGCGCTTCAGGGGCGTGGAATGAGCAGTTCTTC